The next 15 T cell receptor beta chains were all read from a single sample in a study of graft-versus-host responses after intestinal transplantation. These receptors are not linked to any known antigen. The method was immunoSEQ multiplex PCR; TCRdb's version includes in-frame clones alone and lacks a portion of them. The profile shows tens of thousands of clones, roughly nine tenths of them singletons. The specimen comprised unstimulated CD8+ T cells sorted from spleen or lymph node cells, sampled before intestinal transplant. The receptor source for this set is a human donor who received an intestinal transplant.

The chain combines TRBV5-4 with TRBJ1-4, with 8 positions matching TRBD1. Trimming at V came to 3 bases and at J to 8 bases, leaving 9 bases not matched to a gene. The CDR3 has 15 residues. Germline-derived CDR1 and CDR2 are SGHNT and YYREEE (reference sequence). The CDR3 spells CASSYDRGRREKLFF. CDR3 nucleotides: TGTGCCAGCAGCTACGACAGGGGAAGGAGAGAAAAACTGTTTTTT. The full variable domain, in which reference TRBV5-4 and TRBJ1-4 provide the parts outside the CDR3, is ETGVTQSPTHLIKTRGQQVTLRCSSQSGHNTVSWYQQALGQGPQFIFQYYREEENGRGNFPPRFSGLQFPNYSSELNVNALELDDSALYLCASSYDRGRREKLFFGSGTQLSVL.

V usage is TRBV19 and J usage is TRBJ2-6; 8 bases are shared with TRBD1. V was pared by 4 bases and J by 0 bases, with 8 bases of the junction left unmatched. CDR1 is LNHDA, CDR2 SQIVND, per germline (reference sequence). This CDR3 has 18 residues. CDR3: CASSKDRGYSSGANVLTF. In DNA, the CDR3 is TGTGCCAGTAGTAAAGACAGGGGATACTCCTCTGGGGCCAACGTCCTGACTTTC. The full variable domain, completed using reference TRBV19 and TRBJ2-6, is DGGITQSPKYLFRKEGQNVTLSCEQNLNHDAMYWYRQDPGQGLRLIYYSQIVNDFQKGDIAEGYSVSREKKESFPLTVTSAQKNPTAFYLCASSKDRGYSSGANVLTFGAGSRLTVL.

This chain links TRBV29-1 with TRBJ1-2; D might be TRBD1 (6 bases). CDR3 size: 15 residues. V gave up 7 bases and J gave up 2 bases, with 20 bases separating them. The germline CDR1 and CDR2 sequences are SQVTM and ANQGSEA. The CDR3 DNA follows: TGCAGCGCCACCGTTACAGGGCAGTCCAACTATGGCTACACCTTC. Protein product: CSATVTGQSNYGYTF.

This clone appeared a few times. V is TRBV5-4 and J is TRBJ1-2; 7 nucleotides match TRBD1. V was pared by 4 bases and J by 4 bases, with 4 bases of the junction left unmatched. In germline, CDR1 is SGHNT, CDR2 YYREEE (reference sequence). This CDR3 comprises 13 residues. CDR3 in amino acids: CASSNRGPYGYTF. CDR3 sequence (DNA): TGTGCCAGCAGCAACAGGGGCCCCTATGGCTACACCTTC.

This chain connects TRBV7-8 to TRBJ2-7; the match to TRBD1 covers 8 bases. With V trimmed by 5 bases and J by 5 bases, 5 bases remained unmatched. The CDR3 totals 13 residues. Germline V gives CDR1 SGHVS, CDR2 FQNEAQ. The CDR3 DNA is TGTGCCAGCAGCCCTTGGACAGGGAACGAGCAGTACTTC. This codes for CASSPWTGNEQYF.

The chain couples TRBV28 to TRBJ1-2; TRBD1 agrees at 7 bases. Germline values: CDR1 MDHEN, CDR2 SYDVKM. The CDR3 runs to 15 residues. The J segment lost 2 bases and the V segment lost 2 bases, leaving 5 bases of the junction unmatched. The CDR3, as DNA: TGTGCCAGCAGTTTAGGGACAGCTCCGAACTATGGCTACACCTTC. Protein sequence: CASSLGTAPNYGYTF.

The V gene is TRBV11-3, the J gene TRBJ1-5, with 11 bases matching TRBD1. V trimming: 5 bases; J trimming: 3 bases; junction bases outside the gene matches: 6. This CDR3 is 16 amino acids long. The germline V gene has CDR1 SGHNT and CDR2 YENEEA. The CDR3 loop is CASSTRTGGHNQPQHF. The DNA for the CDR3 is TGTGCCAGCAGCACGCGGACAGGGGGCCACAATCAGCCCCAGCATTTT.

The V gene is TRBV4-1, the J gene TRBJ2-7; 8 nucleotides agree with TRBD2. Germline assignment: CDR1 MGHRA and CDR2 YSYEKL. The ends lost 2 bases at V and 4 bases at J; junction bases unmatched: 7. The CDR3 totals 15 residues. This CDR3 reads CASSQKGVAGYEQYF. The CDR3, as DNA: TGCGCCAGCAGCCAAAAAGGGGTAGCGGGGTACGAGCAGTACTTC.

The chain has TRBV4-1 and TRBJ2-1; D call uncertain. There are 13 residues in the CDR3. Trimming cost V 1 base and J 5 bases, with 6 bases left between them. Germline V CDR1 and CDR2: MGHRA, YSYEKL. CDR3 coding DNA: TGCGCCAGCAGCCAAGCCGGTCACAATGAGCAGTTCTTC. This sequence encodes CASSQAGHNEQFF.

V is TRBV28 and J is TRBJ2-3; 11 bases map to TRBD2. V lost 6 bases, J lost 3 bases, and 5 bases stayed unmatched. Germline CDR1 reads MDHEN; CDR2 reads SYDVKM. There are 15 residues in the CDR3. The CDR3 DNA reads TGTGCCAGCAGGATACTAGCGGGAGAAACAGATACGCAGTATTTT. This gives the protein CASRILAGETDTQYF.

The V call is TRBV4-1, the J call TRBJ2-7, with D perhaps matching TRBD1 (5 bases). Between the trimmed V and J ends, which lost 2 bases and 2 bases, there was a span of 10 bases. Germline CDR1 reads MGHRA; CDR2 reads YSYEKL. The CDR3 sequence is 14 residues long. The CDR3 region is CASSQLDRAYEQYF. CDR3 in DNA: TGCGCCAGCAGCCAACTCGACAGAGCCTACGAGCAGTACTTC.

This rearrangement joins TRBV30 to TRBJ2-3; tentative D call: TRBD2 (6 bases). Trimming cost V 4 bases and J 3 bases, with 11 bases left between them. CDR1 is GTSNPN and CDR2 is SVGIG in the germline V gene (reference sequence). The CDR3 length is 13 residues. In nucleotides, the CDR3 is TGTGCCTGGACCATTGGAGGGACAGATACGCAGTATTTT. This encodes CAWTIGGTDTQYF.

The CDR3 loop reads CASSLVAGGYEQYF. The CDR3 nucleotides read TGTGCCAGCAGCTTGGTAGCGGGAGGCTACGAGCAGTACTTC. The chain uses TRBV5-4 and TRBJ2-7, with 10 bases matching TRBD2. Trimming cost V 0 bases and J 3 bases; bases outside gene matches: 0. Germline V CDR1 and CDR2: SGHNT, YYREEE (reference sequence). The CDR3 sequence is 14 residues long.

The chain's CDR3 is CASSLQGPEAFF. The DNA for the CDR3 is TGTGCCAGCAGTCTTCAGGGCCCTGAAGCTTTCTTT. The V call is TRBV7-9, the J call TRBJ1-1; a weak D match, TRBD1 (5 bases). Trimming stripped 6 bases from V and 6 bases from J, with 11 bases between. This CDR3 comprises 12 residues. The germline V gene encodes CDR1 SEHNR and CDR2 FQNEAQ (reference sequence).

V and J are TRBV9 and TRBJ2-7, with 7 bases that match TRBD1. After removal of 3 bases from V and 1 base from J, the junction contained 4 bases not matched to a gene. In germline, CDR1 is SGDLS, CDR2 YYNGEE. This CDR3 has 14 amino acids. The CDR3 region has the DNA TGTGCCAGCAGCGACCGGGACAGTTCCTACGAGCAGTACTTC. It codes for CASSDRDSSYEQYF.